These 27 T cell receptor beta chains share one sample of origin, sequenced in a study of technical replicates of blood from four donors. TCRdb's table, derived via immunoSEQ multiplex PCR, lists solely in-frame clones and lacks some. This sample has approximately 79,000 clones, with 85% to 95% found just once. Sequencing used T cells isolated from PBMCs. All receptors derive from a human donor in good health.

The J gene is TRBJ2-7, the V gene TRBV11-1, with a tentative D call TRBD1 (6 bases). V dropped 5 bases and J dropped 3 bases, with 14 bases sitting between them. The CDR3 has 14 amino acids. Per the germline V gene, CDR1 is SGHAT and CDR2 is FQDESV (reference sequence). CDR3 sequence: CASSPLDRHYEQYF. The CDR3 coding sequence is TGTGCCAGCAGCCCCCTGGACAGACACTACGAGCAGTACTTC.

The J gene is TRBJ2-3, the V gene TRBV10-3; perhaps TRBD1 as D (5 bases). This CDR3 comprises 14 residues. V dropped 7 bases and J dropped 4 bases, with 15 bases sitting between them. The germline V gene has CDR1 ENHRY and CDR2 SYGVKD. This CDR3 is CAIKDGRESDTQYF. For the CDR3, the DNA is TGTGCCATCAAGGACGGCAGGGAATCAGATACGCAGTATTTT.

CDR3 residues: CAISSPQDEQFF. The DNA for the CDR3 is TGTGCCATCAGTTCCCCTCAGGATGAGCAGTTCTTC. J is TRBJ2-1 and V is TRBV10-3, with D unresolved. This CDR3 spans 12 amino acids. Germline V gene lookup returns CDR1 ENHRY and CDR2 SYGVKD. V lost 5 bases to trimming and J lost 8 bases, with 10 bases between them.

A remark on this clone: Germline is not matched at one junction end, which may reflect a read error. The chain couples TRBV10-3 to TRBJ1-2, with 10 positions matching TRBD1. CDR3 length: 16 amino acids. Germline CDR1 and CDR2: ENHRY and SYGVKD. CDR3 nucleotides: TGTGCCATCACTGAGGGACAGGGGCTTTTAATGTCTGGCTACACCTTC. Its translation is CAITEGQGLLMSGYTF.

This clone was picked up one time. V is TRBV11-2 and J is TRBJ1-1; a possible D gene is TRBD1 (5 bases). Between the trimmed V and J ends, which lost 4 bases and 0 bases, there was a span of 18 bases. Looked up from germline, CDR1 is SGHAT and CDR2 is FQNNGV. This CDR3 comprises 17 residues. The CDR3: CASSSELRGEVNTEAFF. Here the CDR3 DNA reads TGTGCCAGCAGCTCAGAATTAAGGGGCGAGGTGAACACTGAAGCTTTCTTT.

The chain recombines TRBV28 with TRBJ2-7; D remains unclear. From germline, CDR1 is MDHEN and CDR2 SYDVKM. This CDR3 has 13 amino acids. Deletions cut 6 bases from V and 3 bases from J, with 12 bases between. CDR3 sequence reads: CASRPPYHYEQYF. In DNA form, the CDR3 reads TGTGCCAGCAGGCCCCCCTATCACTACGAGCAGTACTTC.

V is TRBV19 and J is TRBJ1-5; 7 bases line up with TRBD1. This CDR3 comprises 15 residues. V lost 8 bases, J lost 2 bases, and 9 bases stayed unmatched. Germline V gene sequence: CDR1 LNHDA, CDR2 SQIVND (reference sequence). The CDR3 loop reads CASERGQSRNQPQHF. The CDR3 bases are TGTGCCAGTGAGAGGGGACAGAGTCGCAATCAGCCCCAGCATTTT.

The chain couples TRBV9 to TRBJ1-2, with TRBD1 identical over 9 bases. Germline CDR1 SGDLS, CDR2 YYNGEE. This CDR3 is built from 15 residues. With 3 bases clipped from V and 2 bases from J, the junction kept 5 bases outside the gene matches. The CDR3 protein is CASSAWTGENYGYTF. In DNA, the CDR3 is TGTGCCAGCAGCGCCTGGACAGGGGAAAACTATGGCTACACCTTC.

The gene calls are TRBV9 and TRBJ2-5; D is ambiguous. Germline CDR1 and CDR2: SGDLS and YYNGEE. The CDR3 totals 15 residues. Deletions cut 0 bases from V and 2 bases from J, with 11 bases between. The DNA of the CDR3 is TGTGCCAGCAGCGTAGTCGGGTCGCGGCAAGAGACCCAGTACTTC. This sequence encodes CASSVVGSRQETQYF.

This clone was recorded a few times. This chain uses TRBV29-1 with TRBJ1-2, with D possibly matching TRBD1 (5 bases). This CDR3 has 14 residues. From germline, CDR1 is SQVTM and CDR2 ANQGSEA. Trimming took 4 bases from V and 0 from J, leaving 12 bases between them. The CDR3 bases are TGCAGCGTTGCTGGGAGGGGCACTAACTATGGCTACACCTTC. This translates into CSVAGRGTNYGYTF.

This sequence joins TRBV19 and TRBJ1-5; D ambiguous. Trimming removed 4 bases from V and 4 bases from J, with 14 bases in between. Germline V gene sequence: CDR1 LNHDA, CDR2 SQIVND (reference sequence). This CDR3 has 15 residues. CDR3 sequence: CASSSQPESNQPQHF. CDR3 bases: TGTGCCAGTAGTAGTCAACCGGAGAGTAATCAGCCCCAGCATTTT.

This chain uses TRBV2 with TRBJ2-7; 11 positions match TRBD2. Germline loops: CDR1 SNHLY, CDR2 FYNNEI. CDR3 size: 16 residues. V trimming: 4 bases; J trimming: 1 base; junction bases outside the gene matches: 6. The CDR3 spells CASSVHSSGRSYEQYF. The DNA of the CDR3 is TGTGCCAGCAGTGTACACTCTAGCGGGAGGTCCTACGAGCAGTACTTC.

This rearrangement joins TRBV11-3 to TRBJ2-7; D is unresolved. The CDR3 is made up of 12 amino acids. V lost 2 bases to trimming and J lost 1 base, with 3 bases between them. Germline loops: CDR1 SGHNT, CDR2 YENEEA. CDR3 sequence reads: CASSLSSYEQYF. DNA for the CDR3: TGTGCCAGCAGCTTATCATCCTACGAGCAGTACTTC.

The chain has TRBV6-6 and TRBJ2-7; 10 bases are shared with TRBD2. The CDR3 loop spans 14 amino acids. Trimming cost V 5 bases and J 3 bases; bases outside gene matches: 4. Germline V CDR1 and CDR2: MNHNY, SVGAGI (reference sequence). The CDR3 DNA reads as TGTGCCAGCAGTCCTGAGCGGGAGGGCTACGAGCAGTACTTC. It encodes CASSPEREGYEQYF.

This clone is a singleton in its sample. The genes are TRBV6-5 and TRBJ1-1, with TRBD1 matching 7 bases. The V gene's germline CDR1 is MNHEY and CDR2 SVGAGI. This CDR3 is 14 amino acids long. With V trimmed by 6 bases and J by 2 bases, 6 bases remained unmatched. CDR3 in amino acids: CASSLGQSNTEAFF. The CDR3 nucleotides read TGTGCCAGCAGCTTGGGACAGAGTAACACTGAAGCTTTCTTT.

J is TRBJ2-1 and V is TRBV27, with D tentatively TRBD2 (6 bases). Between the trimmed V and J ends, which lost 4 bases and 0 bases, there was a span of 7 bases. The germline CDR1 and CDR2 sequences are MNHEY and SMNVEV (reference sequence). This CDR3 contains 14 residues. DNA of the CDR3: TGTGCCAGCAGTTCAGCGGGCTCCTACAATGAGCAGTTCTTC. Protein sequence: CASSSAGSYNEQFF.

V usage is TRBV27 and J usage is TRBJ2-7; 8 bases line up with TRBD2. Trimming removed 2 bases from V and 2 bases from J; junction bases left unmatched: 5. CDR3 size: 15 residues. Germline CDR1 MNHEY, CDR2 SMNVEV (reference sequence). In DNA form, the CDR3 reads TGTGCCAGCAGTTTAGGTCCCGGGAGGGCCTACGAGCAGTACTTC. Translation gives CASSLGPGRAYEQYF.

The gene calls are TRBV30 and TRBJ2-1, with 12 bases matching TRBD2. V was clipped by 4 bases and J by 0 bases; unmatched bases: 7. Germline CDR1 and CDR2: GTSNPN and SVGIG (reference sequence). This CDR3 is built from 17 residues. The DNA of the CDR3 is TGTGCCTGGAAGTCGACTAGCGGGAGTCGCTCCTACAATGAGCAGTTCTTC. It translates to CAWKSTSGSRSYNEQFF.

The chain combines TRBV18 with TRBJ1-1; D might be TRBD1 (5 bases). CDR1 and CDR2 from the germline V gene are KGHSH and LQKENI. The CDR3 runs 13 residues. The V and J ends lost 10 bases and 5 bases respectively, with 17 bases between them. The CDR3: CATSTDIETEAFF. The CDR3 DNA sequence: TGTGCCACCTCGACGGACATAGAAACTGAAGCTTTCTTT.

The V and J genes are TRBV5-1 and TRBJ2-1; 7 nucleotides line up with TRBD1. With V trimmed by 3 bases and J by 6 bases, 6 bases remained unmatched. The germline CDR1 and CDR2 sequences are SGHRS and YFSETQ. CDR3 length: 14 residues. The CDR3, as DNA: TGCGCCAGCAGCTCGGTCGCAGGGGGCAATGAGCAGTTCTTC. This sequence encodes CASSSVAGGNEQFF.

The chain links TRBV11-2 to TRBJ2-2; D might be TRBD2 (6 bases). Trimming removed 5 bases at V and 3 bases at J, with 13 bases between. This CDR3 comprises 15 residues. CDR1 and CDR2 from the germline V gene are SGHAT and FQNNGV. This CDR3 is CASSLGLHYTGELFF. CDR3 nucleotide sequence: TGTGCCAGCAGCCTGGGACTCCATTACACCGGGGAGCTGTTTTTT.

The J gene is TRBJ1-5, the V gene TRBV7-9; 9 bases map to TRBD1. The germline CDR1 and CDR2 sequences are SEHNR and FQNEAQ (reference sequence). The V gene end was trimmed by 6 bases and the J gene end by 6 bases; junction bases not matched to a gene: 9. This CDR3 is 15 amino acids long. CDR3 protein: CASSPGGQGGQPQHF. The CDR3 DNA sequence: TGTGCCAGCAGTCCTGGGGGACAGGGTGGTCAGCCCCAGCATTTT.

V gene TRBV7-9 combines with J gene TRBJ2-5; D is undetermined. Germline V gives CDR1 SEHNR, CDR2 FQNEAQ (reference sequence). This CDR3 region has 16 residues. The ends were cut back, 4 bases at V and 4 bases at J, with 19 bases in the middle. In nucleotides, the CDR3 is TGTGCCAGCAGCTCAATTAAGACTGGCAGCCGAGAGACCCAGTACTTC. Encoded protein: CASSSIKTGSRETQYF.

V and J are TRBV28 and TRBJ2-5; 9 bases align to TRBD1. This CDR3 has 15 residues. Germline V gives CDR1 MDHEN, CDR2 SYDVKM. V trimming: 5 bases; J trimming: 4 bases; junction bases outside the gene matches: 8. In nucleotides, the CDR3 is TGTGCCAGCAGTCCGCCGTACAGGGGGCGAGAGACCCAGTACTTC. Translating gives CASSPPYRGRETQYF. The whole variable domain, filled in from reference TRBV28 and TRBJ2-5, reads DVKVTQSSRYLVKRTGEKVFLECVQDMDHENMFWYRQDPGLGLRLIYFSYDVKMKEKGDIPEGYSVSREKKERFSLILESASTNQTSMYLCASSPPYRGRETQYFGPGTRLLVL.

The chain's CDR3 is CATRDSTGFYLEKLFF. The CDR3 DNA is TGTGCCACCAGAGATAGTACAGGGTTCTACCTTGAAAAACTGTTTTTT. The rearrangement joins TRBV15 to TRBJ1-4, with D perhaps TRBD1 (6 bases). The CDR3 sequence is 16 residues long. Germline CDR1 and CDR2: LNHNV and YYDKDF (reference sequence). Trimming left V 6 bases short and J 7 bases short, with 21 bases between.

This chain joins TRBV29-1 and TRBJ2-1, with 9 positions matching TRBD1. This CDR3 spans 13 amino acids. V trimming: 3 bases; J trimming: 5 bases; junction bases outside the gene matches: 2. Per germline, CDR1 SQVTM and CDR2 ANQGSEA. As DNA, the CDR3 is TGCAGCGTTGATTGGACAGGGGACAATGAGCAGTTCTTC. It specifies CSVDWTGDNEQFF.

This clone was observed a single time. The chain has TRBV15 and TRBJ1-2; unclear D gene. V shed 1 base and J shed 10 bases, with 13 bases lying between them. The CDR3 contains 13 residues. From germline, CDR1 is LNHNV and CDR2 YYDKDF (reference sequence). CDR3 coding DNA: TGTGCCACCAGCAGAGCCCTACAAGCGCACTACACCTTC. It translates to CATSRALQAHYTF.